The rows below give T cell receptor beta chains drawn from one sample of a study of molecular identifiers for immune sequencing clone quantification. Each CDR3 protein is one row after TCRdb ran MiXCR on the PCR reads. The repertoire includes about 40,000 distinct CDR3 sequences, around a sixth of them detected once, and about 6.6% sits in the top ten. The sample was naive CD8+ T cells from blood, with Jurkat cell RNA spiked in. The origin of the receptors is a human donor in good health. Some libraries in this study had Jurkat cell RNA spiked in. The CDR3 runs from the conserved cysteine through the conserved F or W. The listing skips clone size in some rows; elsewhere it reads once, few, many or a size class.

j_gene,abundance,v_gene,CDR3aa
TRBJ2-7,once,TRBV20-1,CSVREENEQYF
TRBJ1-3,many,TRBV7-2,CASSLGGGGNTIYF
TRBJ2-6,few,TRBV9,CASSPPSGANVLTF
TRBJ2-1,NA,TRBV7-2,CASSPPASNEQFF
TRBJ1-2,NA,TRBV29-1,CSVGQGFRF
TRBJ2-1,many,TRBV29-1,CSVPDNEQFF
TRBJ2-7,many,TRBV28,CASSNRDRGYEQYF
TRBJ2-6,many,TRBV28,CASSLPSGHPSRGANVLTF
TRBJ2-7,many,TRBV12-3/TRBV12-4,CASSLLQGTHEQYF
TRBJ2-1,many,TRBV18,CASSPVVSEQFF